What follows is one T cell receptor (beta chain) and its context. This sample was included in a study of shared clonotypes between healthy human individuals. Assay runs were performed at deep level. The data were produced by immunoSEQ multiplex PCR, yet TCRdb's version contains in-frame clones alone and is incomplete. The repertoire holds hundreds of thousands of clones, with about 90% as singletons. CD8 cells classed as naive were CD45RO-negative and positively selected for CCR7, excluding terminally differentiated effector memory CD45RA+ cells. Material: naive CD8+ T cells sorted from blood. The sequence was obtained from a man aged 30 to 39 in good health.

The chain's CDR3 is CASSEVGRGRGNTIYF. The DNA for the CDR3 is TGTGCCAGCAGTGAAGTTGGTCGGGGAAGAGGAAACACCATATATTTT. The V call is TRBV6-1, the J call TRBJ1-3, with D hard to call. Germline CDR1 reads MNHNS; CDR2 reads SASEGT. Trimming removed 1 base from V and 4 bases from J, with 14 bases in between. There are 16 residues in the CDR3.